This T cell receptor (beta chain) was documented in a study of CD8 T cells in Susac syndrome (dated by TCRdb to the late 2010s). Turning to the overall study: Repertoire sequencing was used to test whether CD8+ T cell activation and differentiation in Susac syndrome was antigen driven. Clonality of the CD8+ T cell repertoire was compared between around 13 healthy donors, approximately 14 Susac syndrome patients and about 15 multiple sclerosis patients.

On this clonotype: No antigen is known for it. No base quality information exists; no much larger clone differs at one position.

Peripheral blood CD8+ and CD4+ T cells from healthy donors, Susac syndrome patients and multiple sclerosis patients were profiled using high-throughput TCR beta sequencing. The healthy donors served as controls matched for age and sex. Bulk CD8+ and CD4+ T cells were purified by magnetic negative isolation, whereas CD8+ TEMRA cells were enriched by FACS. Blood was drawn into EDTA tubes, processed within 24 hours, and PBMCs were isolated by density gradient centrifugation. PBMCs intended for TCR sequencing were cryopreserved in liquid nitrogen and were subsequently thawed in a 37 degrees C water bath. Purity of sorted or isolated CD4+, CD8+ and CD8+ TEMRA cells was at least 90%. RNA was extracted using the RNeasy kit, and about 0.5 to 1 ug of the RNA was reverse transcribed with random hexamers. TCR beta CDR3 regions were amplified with the immunoSEQ multiplex PCR assay covering 54 Vbeta and 13 Jbeta segments. Bias from PCR amplification was corrected by using a synthetic template baseline for primer optimization and for computational correction. Turning to the authors' computational methods: Reads were assigned to V, D and J genes according to IMGT and analyzed in immunoSEQ Analyzer, with only productive sequences retained. Clonality was calculated as one minus the Shannon entropy normalized by log2 of the number of productive unique sequences. For each patient and control, public and private clones were evaluated within the 100 most prevalent clones. Clones were defined as Susac-specific when absent from the healthy and MS cohorts, from about a thousand published viral clones and from other ImmuneACCESS disease sequences. In TCRdb, the public reads were trimmed at Q25 with fastp and aligned with MiXCR, with productive beta chains retained. Each CDR3 protein gets just one entry, which takes the most common genes and DNA from the rows behind it. The V and J calls, along with clone size, are taken from TCRdb and not from the paper's own processing. The sample has more than 75,000 distinct CDR3 sequences on record, 90% to 95% of them singletons. The ten largest clones add up to roughly 0.27% of the sample.

Overall results and qualifications from the work: The TCR sequencing and HLA analysis was acknowledged to have included a relatively small number of individuals.

The CDR3 goes from the cysteine to the phenylalanine over 15 residues. Only the CDR3 portion is preserved as DNA: 45 bases, with reading frame beginning at the first base. V lost 2 bases and J lost 8 bases, and the count of bases not matched to a germline gene is 10. Via the germline V gene, CDR1 is SGHRS and CDR2 YFSETQ. This chain is built from TRBV5-1 and TRBJ2-1, with TRBD2 identical over 7 junction bases. Sequenced sample: CD8+ T cells from PBMCs. This receptor was obtained from a human donor in good health. CDR3 reads: CASSLWREGTDEQFF. The base sequence is TGCGCCAGCAGCTTATGGAGGGAGGGTACAGATGAGCAGTTCTTC.